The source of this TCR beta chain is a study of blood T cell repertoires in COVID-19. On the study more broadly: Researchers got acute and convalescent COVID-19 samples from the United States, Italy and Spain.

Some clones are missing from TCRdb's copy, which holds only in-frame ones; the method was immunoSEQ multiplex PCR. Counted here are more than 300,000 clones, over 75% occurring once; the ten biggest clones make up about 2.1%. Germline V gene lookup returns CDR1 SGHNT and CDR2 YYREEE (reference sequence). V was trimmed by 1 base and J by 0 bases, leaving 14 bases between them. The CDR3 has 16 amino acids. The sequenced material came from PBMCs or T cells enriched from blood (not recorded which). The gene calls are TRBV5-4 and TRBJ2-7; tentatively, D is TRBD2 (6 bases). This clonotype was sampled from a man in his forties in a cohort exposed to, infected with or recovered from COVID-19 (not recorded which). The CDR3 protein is CASSLKASASSYEQYF. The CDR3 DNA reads TGTGCCAGCAGCTTGAAGGCTAGCGCGAGCTCCTACGAGCAGTACTTC.